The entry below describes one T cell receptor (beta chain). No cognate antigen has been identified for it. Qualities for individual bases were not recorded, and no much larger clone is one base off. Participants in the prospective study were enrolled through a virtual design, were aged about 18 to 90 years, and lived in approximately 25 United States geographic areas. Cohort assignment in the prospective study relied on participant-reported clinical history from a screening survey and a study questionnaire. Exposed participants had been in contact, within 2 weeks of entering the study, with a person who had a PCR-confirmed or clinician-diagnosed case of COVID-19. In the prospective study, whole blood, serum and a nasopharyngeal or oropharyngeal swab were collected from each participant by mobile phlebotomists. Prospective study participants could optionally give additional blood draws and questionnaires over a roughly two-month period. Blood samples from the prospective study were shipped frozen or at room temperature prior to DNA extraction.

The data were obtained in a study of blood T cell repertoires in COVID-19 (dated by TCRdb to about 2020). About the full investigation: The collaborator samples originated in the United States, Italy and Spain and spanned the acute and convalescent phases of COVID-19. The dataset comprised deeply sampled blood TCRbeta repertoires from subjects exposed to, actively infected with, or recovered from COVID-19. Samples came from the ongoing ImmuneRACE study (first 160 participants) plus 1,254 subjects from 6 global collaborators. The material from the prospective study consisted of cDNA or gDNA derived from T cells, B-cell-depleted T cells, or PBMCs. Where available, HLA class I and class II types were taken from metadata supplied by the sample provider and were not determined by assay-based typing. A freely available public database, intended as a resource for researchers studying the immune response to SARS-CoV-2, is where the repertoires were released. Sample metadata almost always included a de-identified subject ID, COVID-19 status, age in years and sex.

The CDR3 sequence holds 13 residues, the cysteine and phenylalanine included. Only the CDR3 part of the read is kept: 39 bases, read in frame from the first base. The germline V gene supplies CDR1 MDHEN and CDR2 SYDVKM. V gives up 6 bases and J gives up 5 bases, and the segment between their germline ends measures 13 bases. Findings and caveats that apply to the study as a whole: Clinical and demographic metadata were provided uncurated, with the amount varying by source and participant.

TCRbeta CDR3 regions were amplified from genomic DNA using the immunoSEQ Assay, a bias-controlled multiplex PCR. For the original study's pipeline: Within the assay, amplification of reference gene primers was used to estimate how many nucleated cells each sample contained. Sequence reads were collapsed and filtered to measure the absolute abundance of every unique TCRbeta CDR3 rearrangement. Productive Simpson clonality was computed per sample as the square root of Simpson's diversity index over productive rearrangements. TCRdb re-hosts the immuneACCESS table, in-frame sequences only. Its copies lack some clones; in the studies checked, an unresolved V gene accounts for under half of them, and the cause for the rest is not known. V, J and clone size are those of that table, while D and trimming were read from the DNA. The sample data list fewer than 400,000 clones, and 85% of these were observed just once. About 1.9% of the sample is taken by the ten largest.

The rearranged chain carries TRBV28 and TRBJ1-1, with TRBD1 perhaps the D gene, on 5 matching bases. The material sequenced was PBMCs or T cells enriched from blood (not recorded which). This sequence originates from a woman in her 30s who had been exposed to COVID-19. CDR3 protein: CASRGQGKTEAFF. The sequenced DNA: TGTGCCAGCAGAGGCCAGGGTAAAACTGAAGCTTTCTTT.